These 10 T cell receptor beta chains were all obtained from the same sample, sequenced in a study of human T cells and chemical hapten exposure. Time point indicated: patch test 3, about 24 weeks after DPC sensitization. Noted treatment: therapeutic diphenylcyclopropenone sensitization with weekly scalp DPC. In TCRdb, the RACE reads were re-called with MiXCR into one record per CDR3 protein. The table shows 150,000 to 200,000 distinct CDR3 sequences, with around a quarter occurring only once. The specimen was whole blood, collected in connection with sensitization to the hapten diphenylcyclopropenone (DPC). Receptor source: a woman between 18 and 29 years old with alopecia areata. Some clones in this sample may be carry-over from other donors' samples.

This clonotype was observed many times. The chain has TRBV29-1 and TRBJ1-1; 8 bases map to TRBD1. V lost 6 bases and J lost 4; bases outside the gene matches: 1. This CDR3 is built from 11 residues. Germline CDR1 SQVTM, CDR2 ANQGSEA. CDR3 residues: CSVTGGTEAFF. CDR3 sequence (DNA): TGCAGCGTCACAGGGGGCACTGAAGCTTTCTTT.

The chain employs TRBV29-1 and TRBJ1-5, with TRBD1 matching over 10 bases. The trim removed 4 bases at V and 4 bases at J, leaving 1 base unmatched. The CDR3 totals 13 residues. Germline lookup yields CDR1 SQVTM and CDR2 ANQGSEA. Written as DNA, the CDR3 is TGCAGCGTTGGGGGACAGGGGAATCAGCCCCAGCATTTT. Translated, it gives CSVGGQGNQPQHF.

The rearrangement uses TRBV30 and TRBJ1-2; maybe TRBD1 (5 bases). The CDR3 has 15 residues. CDR1 and CDR2 from the germline V gene are GTSNPN and SVGIG (reference sequence). V gave up 4 bases and J gave up 3 bases, with 18 bases separating them. CDR3 DNA: TGTGCCTGGACGTCCAGGGCCCACAGCTACTATGGCTACACCTTC. The encoded protein is CAWTSRAHSYYGYTF. The full variable domain, its missing parts supplied by reference TRBV30 and TRBJ1-2, is SQTIHQWPATLVQPVGSPLSLECTVEGTSNPNLYWYRQAAGRGLQLLFYSVGIGQISSEVPQNLSASRPQDRQFILSSKKLLLSDSGFYLCAWTSRAHSYYGYTFGSGTRLTVV.

This sequence joins TRBV4-1 and TRBJ2-7; 9 bases map to TRBD1. The V gene's germline CDR1 is MGHRA and CDR2 YSYEKL. The junction had 2 bases not matched to a gene; V was cut back by 3 bases and J by 2 bases. This CDR3 comprises 14 residues. This CDR3 reads CASSHGDRAYEQYF. In nucleotides, the CDR3 is TGCGCCAGCAGCCATGGGGACAGGGCCTACGAGCAGTACTTC.

The sample holds many counts of this clonotype. V and J are TRBV29-1 and TRBJ2-5, with D hard to call. The CDR3 spans 12 residues. The V gene lost 1 base and the J gene lost 1 base, with 4 bases spanning the gap. CDR1 and CDR2 from the germline V gene are SQVTM and ANQGSEA. CDR3 amino acids: CSVEVGQETQYF. Here the CDR3 DNA reads TGCAGCGTTGAAGTTGGCCAAGAGACCCAGTACTTC.

The chain joins TRBV29-1 to TRBJ2-7, with TRBD2 identical over 7 bases. CDR3 size: 14 residues. Germline assignment: CDR1 SQVTM and CDR2 ANQGSEA. V trimming: 3 bases; J trimming: 1 base; junction bases outside the gene matches: 6. This CDR3 reads CSVEWPSGSYEQYF. The CDR3 nucleotides read TGCAGCGTTGAGTGGCCTAGCGGATCCTACGAGCAGTACTTC.

CDR3 sequence (DNA): TGCAGCGTTGAGCTGGGACTAGCCCAAGGGGAGCTGTTTTTT. It is translated as CSVELGLAQGELFF. The chain employs TRBV29-1 and TRBJ2-2; 9 bases line up with TRBD2. Germline loops: CDR1 SQVTM, CDR2 ANQGSEA. Trimming at V came to 3 bases and at J to 8 bases, leaving 7 bases not matched to a gene. The CDR3 extends over 14 amino acids.

The CDR3 loop is CASSLDRDPSSYNEQFF. In DNA form, the CDR3 reads TGTGCCAGCAGCTTAGATCGGGACCCAAGCTCCTACAATGAGCAGTTCTTC. The rearrangement uses TRBV6-2 or TRBV6-3 and TRBJ2-1, with D possibly being TRBD1 or TRBD2 (5 bases each). Per germline, CDR1 MNHEY and CDR2 SVGEGT. The V and J ends lost 6 bases and 0 bases respectively, with 18 bases between them. This CDR3 has 17 amino acids.

The table lists this clonotype with many counts. The DNA for the CDR3 is TGTGCCAGCAGATCCGGGACTAGCGGTTACAATGAGCAGTTCTTC. Translating it yields CASRSGTSGYNEQFF. The gene calls are TRBV28 and TRBJ2-1; 11 nucleotides line up with TRBD2. The CDR3 is 15 amino acids. Looked up from germline, CDR1 is MDHEN and CDR2 is SYDVKM. V lost 6 bases, J lost 4 bases, and 5 bases stayed unmatched.

On this clonotype: One end of the junction does not line up with germline, which may come from a read error. This chain links TRBV7-9 with TRBJ2-5; TRBD1 might be the D (5 bases). The CDR3 has 10 residues. The germline gives CDR1 SEHNR, CDR2 FQNEAQ (reference sequence). The CDR3 bases are TGTGCCAGCAGCTCGGACACCTTGGACTTC. It translates to CASSSDTLDF.